This T cell receptor beta chain was documented in a study of neoadjuvant anti-PD-1 for oral cavity cancer. Study-level background: Around day 43, patients without progression received a fourth nivolumab dose before surgery.

These newly diagnosed stage II-IVA oral cavity squamous cell carcinoma patients had no prior systemic or radiation treatment. Patients had HPV-negative, locally advanced oral cavity squamous cell carcinoma. Produced via immunoSEQ multiplex PCR; TCRdb's table is partial and in-frame only. The sample lists about 15,000 clones, roughly 64% seen once, with roughly 2% in the top ten. In the case of this clone: What it recognizes is unknown.

Findings of the study overall: Non-responders to neoadjuvant nivolumab had significantly more clonal PBMC T cells than responders.

The receptor was derived from a person between 40 and 85 years old with oral cavity squamous cell carcinoma. Sequenced material: PBMCs, taken before nivolumab (anti-PD-1) treatment.

CDR3 DNA sequence: TGTGCCAGCAGCGTGGGGGTAGGCGGGGAGCTGTTTTTT. This sequence encodes CASSVGVGGELFF. The chain has TRBV5-4 and TRBJ2-2; tentatively, D is TRBD1 or TRBD2 (5 bases each). There are 13 residues in the CDR3. Germline V gives CDR1 SGHNT, CDR2 YYREEE (reference sequence). Trimming removed 4 bases from V and 7 bases from J, with 11 bases in between.